Listed below are T cell receptor beta chains from one sample, sequenced in a study of OX40 agonist ivuxolimab in advanced cancers. The protocol was immunoSEQ multiplex PCR, while the TCRdb copy is restricted to in-frame clones and leaves out a portion. The table has about 100,000 clones, 70% to 90% seen once. The sequencing here drew on CD4+ or CD8+ T cells sorted from blood, taken in a trial of the OX40 agonist ivuxolimab. These TCRs come from an adult with an advanced solid tumor such as melanoma, head and neck, liver or kidney cancer. The CDR3 runs from the conserved cysteine through the conserved F or W. The size field is filled for only some rows; it gives once, few, many or a size class.

15	-	TRBV2	TRBJ2-3	CASDGGTGPTDTQYF
14	-	TRBV5-1	TRBJ2-3	CASTARTNTDTQYF
16	-	TRBV5-1	TRBJ2-2	CASSGGGGVFTGELFF
17	-	TRBV5-1	TRBJ2-3	CASSLGTSGMRTDTQYF
15	-	TRBV30	TRBJ1-2	CAWSVPRGGVGGYTF
14	-	TRBV28	TRBJ1-2	CASSLGQARYGYTF
18	-	TRBV5-4	TRBJ2-6	CASSTGSQGGSGANVLTF
15	-	TRBV5-1	TRBJ2-3	CASSLAGTGVDTQYF
15	-	TRBV6-1	TRBJ2-7	CASSEDPHLSGEQYF
16	-	TRBV10-3	TRBJ2-3	CAISGGLAGGGNTQYF
17	-	TRBV7-9	TRBJ2-7	CASSLAILGTGTHEQYF
13	-	TRBV2	TRBJ1-5	CASTGDRGRPQHF
13	few	TRBV6-5	TRBJ1-1	CASSQGSHTEAFF
15	-	TRBV19	TRBJ2-7	CASSIGQGFSYEQYF
14	-	TRBV5-1	TRBJ2-7	CASRGQSGPYEQYF
14	-	TRBV10-2	TRBJ1-3	CASSEPGPGNTIYF
15	once	TRBV5-8	TRBJ1-4	CASSSTNRVVGKLFF
18	-	TRBV21-1	TRBJ1-5	CASSKGERGQAGNQPQHF
13	-	TRBV7-3	TRBJ2-1	CASSFSGANEQFF
15	-	TRBV19	TRBJ2-2	CASREAGGNTGELFF
13	-	TRBV9	TRBJ2-3	CASSPQATDTQYF
13	-	TRBV6-6	TRBJ1-4	CASRGPQGEKLFF
14	-	TRBV5-1	TRBJ1-1	CASSLWTMNTEAFF
13	-	TRBV6-4	TRBJ2-5	CASKDRGQETQYF
14	-	TRBV7-9	TRBJ2-7	CASSLAGGSYEQYF
15	-	TRBV19	TRBJ2-5	CAGKSGTGGKETQYF
13	-	TRBV19	TRBJ1-5	CASQVQGIQPQHF
19	-	TRBV7-9	TRBJ2-3	CASSRPSGGAPTAADTQYF
13	-	TRBV6-5	TRBJ2-4	CASTDLGKNIQYF
13	-	TRBV5-1	TRBJ2-2	CASSSGAFKELFF
14	-	TRBV27	TRBJ2-1	CASRTGLAANEQFF
14	-	TRBV30	TRBJ2-1	CAWSSGNRHNEQFF
15	-	TRBV5-4	TRBJ2-7	CASSLASRGPYEQYF
13	-	TRBV5-4	TRBJ2-3	CASSLGGTDTQYF
15	-	TRBV6-1	TRBJ1-1	CASSVGTGVGTEAFF
14	once	TRBV7-6	TRBJ2-1	CASSPPAPGGEQFF
13	-	TRBV10-2	TRBJ1-5	CASSESLRVPQHF
12	once	TRBV28	TRBJ1-2	CASRTGGGGYTF
14	-	TRBV6-6	TRBJ2-7	CASSYSGTAYEQYF
12	-	TRBV5-4	TRBJ2-7	CASSLDQREQYF
14	-	TRBV27	TRBJ2-2	CASSPAGSTGELFF
16	-	TRBV6-1	TRBJ2-5	CASSEWLGAGTETQYF
16	-	TRBV4-1	TRBJ2-3	CASSLEGLAVTDTQYF
20	-	TRBV27	TRBJ2-1	CASTLFGTSGRMGSYNEQFF
14	once	TRBV19	TRBJ1-6	CASKSEVYNSPLHF
15	-	TRBV19	TRBJ2-2	CASSIEGSNTGELFF
18	-	TRBV10-3	TRBJ2-3	CAISELGLAGVGTDTQYF
18	-	TRBV5-4	TRBJ2-2	CASSLSGLAGGNTGELFF
12	-	TRBV5-1	TRBJ2-5	CASSTNQETQYF
13	-	TRBV11-2	TRBJ2-1	CASSRDRNNEQFF
11	-	TRBV28	TRBJ2-7	CASGLRYEQYF
14	-	TRBV19	TRBJ2-7	CASTITGGTYEQYF
16	-	TRBV7-9	TRBJ2-2	CASSLAQGSATGELFF